This T cell receptor (beta chain) appears in the sequencing data of a study of cytomegalovirus exposure and HLA in healthy donors. Study observations and caveats: Later work showed greater clonal expansion in HLA-associated TCR beta chains than in equally common others.

The PCR ran on 60 Vbeta and 13 Jbeta primers. The repertoire was sequenced with immunoSEQ multiplex PCR; TCRdb's copy has only in-frame clones and lacks some. The sample comprises 150,000 to 200,000 clones, roughly 83% of which are singletons, and 1.6% rests with the top ten. Of note for this clone: Its target is unknown.

The sequenced sample was PBMCs. The TCR was taken from a woman in her forties or fifties in good health and CMV-seronegative.

In DNA, the CDR3 is TGTGCCAGCAGTTTATCTAGATCTGGAAACACCATATATTTT. Translating it yields CASSLSRSGNTIYF. This chain connects TRBV27 to TRBJ1-3; no firm D call. In germline, CDR1 is MNHEY, CDR2 SMNVEV (reference sequence). V was clipped by 0 bases and J by 1 base, with 4 bases between them. The length of the CDR3 is 14 residues.